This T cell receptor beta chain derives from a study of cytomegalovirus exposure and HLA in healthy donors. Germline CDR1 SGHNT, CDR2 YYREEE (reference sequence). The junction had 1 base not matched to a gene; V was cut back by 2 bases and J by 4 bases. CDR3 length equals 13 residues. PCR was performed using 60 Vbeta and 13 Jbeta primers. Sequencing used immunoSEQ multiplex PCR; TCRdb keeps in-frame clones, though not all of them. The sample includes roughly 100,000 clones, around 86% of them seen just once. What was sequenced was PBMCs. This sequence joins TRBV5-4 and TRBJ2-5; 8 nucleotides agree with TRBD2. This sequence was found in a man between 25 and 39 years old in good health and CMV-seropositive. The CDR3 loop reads CASSLTSGETQYF. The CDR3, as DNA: TGTGCCAGCAGCTTAACTAGCGGAGAGACCCAGTACTTC. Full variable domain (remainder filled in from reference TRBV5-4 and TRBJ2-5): ETGVTQSPTHLIKTRGQQVTLRCSSQSGHNTVSWYQQALGQGPQFIFQYYREEENGRGNFPPRFSGLQFPNYSSELNVNALELDDSALYLCASSLTSGETQYFGPGTRLLVL.